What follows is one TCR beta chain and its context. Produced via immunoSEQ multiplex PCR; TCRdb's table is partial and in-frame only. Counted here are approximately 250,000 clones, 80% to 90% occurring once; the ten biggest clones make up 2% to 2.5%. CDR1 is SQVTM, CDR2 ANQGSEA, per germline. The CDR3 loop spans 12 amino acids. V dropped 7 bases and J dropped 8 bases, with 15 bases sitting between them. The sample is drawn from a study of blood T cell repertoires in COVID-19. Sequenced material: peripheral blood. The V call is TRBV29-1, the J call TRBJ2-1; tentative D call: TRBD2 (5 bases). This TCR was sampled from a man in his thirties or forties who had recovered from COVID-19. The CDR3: CSAYLRGYEQFF. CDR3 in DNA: TGCAGCGCTTACCTCCGGGGTTATGAGCAGTTCTTC.